The clone carrying this T cell receptor (beta chain) appeared a single time. Per the original methods: Amplification of reference gene primers provided the estimated nucleated cell counts. Produced via immunoSEQ multiplex PCR; TCRdb's table is partial and in-frame only. That table is the source of V, J and clone size, and D and trimming were worked out from the DNA. The sample gives about 200,000 clones, 85% to 90% of which show up once; 4% to 4.5% is in the top ten. CDR1 and CDR2 from the germline V gene are MNHNS and SASEGT. The CDR3 contains 13 residues. Trimming stripped 1 base from V and 7 bases from J, with 10 bases between. The data belong to a study of blood T cell repertoires in COVID-19. Study background: Samples representing acute and convalescent COVID-19 were sourced from the United States, Italy and Spain. From T cells, B-cell-depleted T cells, or PBMCs came the material, which was cDNA or gDNA.

This receptor was obtained from a man aged 45 to 65 with acute or convalescent COVID-19. The source material was peripheral blood. The chain links TRBV6-1 to TRBJ1-2; D remains ambiguous. This CDR3 reads CASSEVGRSGYTF. DNA of the CDR3: TGTGCCAGCAGTGAAGTGGGCAGGTCTGGCTACACCTTC.